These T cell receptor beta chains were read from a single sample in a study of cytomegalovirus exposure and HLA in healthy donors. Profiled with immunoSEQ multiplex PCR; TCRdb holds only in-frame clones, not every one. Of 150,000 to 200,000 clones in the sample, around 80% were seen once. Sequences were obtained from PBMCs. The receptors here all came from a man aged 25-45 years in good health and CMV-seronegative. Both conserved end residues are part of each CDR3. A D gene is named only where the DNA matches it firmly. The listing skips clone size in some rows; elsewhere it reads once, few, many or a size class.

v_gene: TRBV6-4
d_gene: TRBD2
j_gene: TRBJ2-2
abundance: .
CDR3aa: CASTRLAGVPGELFF
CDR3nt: TGTGCCAGCACCCGACTAGCGGGAGTCCCCGGGGAGCTGTTTTTT

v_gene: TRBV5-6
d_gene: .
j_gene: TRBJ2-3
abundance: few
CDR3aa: CASSHPQRLTSTDTQYF
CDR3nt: TGTGCCAGCAGCCACCCCCAGCGGCTAACTAGCACAGATACGCAGTATTTT

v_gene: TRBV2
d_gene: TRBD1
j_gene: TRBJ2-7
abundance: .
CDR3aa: CASSEAPRGSGEQYF
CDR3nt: TGTGCCAGCAGTGAAGCGCCCAGGGGGAGTGGCGAGCAGTACTTC

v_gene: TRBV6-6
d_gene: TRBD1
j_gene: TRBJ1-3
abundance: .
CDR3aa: CASLYRGPGNTIYF
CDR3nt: TGTGCCAGCCTTTACAGGGGGCCTGGAAACACCATATATTTT

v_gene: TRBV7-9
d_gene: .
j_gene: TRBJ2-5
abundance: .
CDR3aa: CASSLFPGRSETQYF
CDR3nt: TGTGCCAGCAGCTTATTTCCAGGGCGAAGCGAGACCCAGTACTTC

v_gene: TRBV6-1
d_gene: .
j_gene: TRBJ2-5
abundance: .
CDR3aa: CASSEEGGIQETQYF
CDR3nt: TGTGCCAGCAGTGAAGAGGGAGGAATTCAAGAGACCCAGTACTTC

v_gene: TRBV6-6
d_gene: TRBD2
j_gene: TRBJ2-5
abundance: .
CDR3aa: CASINSGGAQYF
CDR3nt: TGTGCCAGCATCAACTCCGGGGGGGCCCAGTACTTC

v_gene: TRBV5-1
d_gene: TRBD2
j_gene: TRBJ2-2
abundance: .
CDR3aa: CASSLTSGTVGELFF
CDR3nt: TGCGCCAGCAGCTTGACTAGCGGGACGGTCGGGGAGCTGTTTTTT

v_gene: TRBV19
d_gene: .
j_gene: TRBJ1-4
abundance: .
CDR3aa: CASSIGQGSEKLFF
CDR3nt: TGTGCCAGTAGTATCGGGCAGGGGAGTGAAAAACTGTTTTTT

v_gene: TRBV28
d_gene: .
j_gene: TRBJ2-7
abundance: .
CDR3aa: CASSGAPAHEQYF
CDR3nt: TGTGCCAGCAGTGGGGCGCCGGCTCACGAGCAGTACTTC

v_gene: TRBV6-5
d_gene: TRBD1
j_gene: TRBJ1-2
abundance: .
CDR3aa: CASSSPGQNYGYTF
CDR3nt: TGTGCCAGCAGTTCTCCGGGACAGAACTATGGCTACACCTTC

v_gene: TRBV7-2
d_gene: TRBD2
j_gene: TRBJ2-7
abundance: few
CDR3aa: CASSLLAGEQYF
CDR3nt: TGTGCCAGCAGCCTATTAGCGGGCGAGCAGTACTTC

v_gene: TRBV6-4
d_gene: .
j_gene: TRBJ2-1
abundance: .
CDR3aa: CASSDVGGGRDFYNEQFF
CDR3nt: TGTGCCAGCAGTGATGTCGGCGGAGGACGGGACTTCTACAATGAGCAGTTCTTC

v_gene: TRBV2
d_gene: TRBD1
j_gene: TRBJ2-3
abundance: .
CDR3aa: CANTGQGVADTQYF
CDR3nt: TGTGCCAACACGGGACAGGGAGTCGCAGATACGCAGTATTTT

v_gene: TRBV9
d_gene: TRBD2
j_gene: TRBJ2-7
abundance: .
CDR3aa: CASGAGGNPYEQYF
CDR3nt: TGTGCCAGCGGAGCGGGGGGGAACCCCTACGAGCAGTACTTC

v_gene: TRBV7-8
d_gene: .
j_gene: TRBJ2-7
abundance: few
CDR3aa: CASSLGSGSPYEQYF
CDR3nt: TGTGCCAGCAGCTTAGGGAGCGGATCACCCTACGAGCAGTACTTC

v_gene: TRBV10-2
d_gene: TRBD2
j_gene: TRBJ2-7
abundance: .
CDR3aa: CASSESSGGAGEQYF
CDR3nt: TGCGCCAGCAGTGAGTCGTCGGGGGGGGCAGGCGAGCAGTACTTC

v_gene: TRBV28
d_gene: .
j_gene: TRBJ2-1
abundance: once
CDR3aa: CASRHTTEQFF
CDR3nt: TGTGCCAGCAGGCACACAACTGAGCAGTTCTTC

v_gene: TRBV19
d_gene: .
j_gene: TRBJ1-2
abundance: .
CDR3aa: CASSTGQGKLNGYTF
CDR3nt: TGTGCCAGTAGTACGGGACAAGGCAAACTGAATGGCTACACCTTC

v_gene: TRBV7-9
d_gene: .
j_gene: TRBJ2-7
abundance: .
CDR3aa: CAIQPGGSGEQYF
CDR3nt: TGTGCCATTCAACCGGGGGGCTCAGGGGAGCAGTACTTC

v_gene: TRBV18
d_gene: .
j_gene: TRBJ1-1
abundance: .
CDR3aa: CASSPTKQVSTEAFF
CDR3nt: TGTGCCAGCTCACCTACTAAACAGGTCTCTACTGAAGCTTTCTTT

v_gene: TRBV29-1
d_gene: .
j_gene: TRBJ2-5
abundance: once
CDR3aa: CSVGGGTGKGSQETQYF
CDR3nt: TGCAGCGTTGGGGGGGGCACAGGGAAGGGAAGTCAAGAGACCCAGTACTTC

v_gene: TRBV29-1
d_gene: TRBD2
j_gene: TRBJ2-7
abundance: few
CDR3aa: CSVSMTTGTSATYEQYF
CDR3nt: TGCAGCGTTTCAATGACGACCGGGACTAGCGCGACCTACGAGCAGTACTTC

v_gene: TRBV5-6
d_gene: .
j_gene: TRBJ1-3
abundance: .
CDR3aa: CASSFGNTIYF
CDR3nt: TGTGCCAGCAGCTTCGGGAACACCATATATTTT

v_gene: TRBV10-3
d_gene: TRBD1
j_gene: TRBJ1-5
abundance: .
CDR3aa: CAIGGDREQPQHF
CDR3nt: TGTGCCATCGGGGGGGACAGGGAACAGCCCCAGCATTTT

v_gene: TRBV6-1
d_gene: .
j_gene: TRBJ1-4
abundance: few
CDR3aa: CASSEGTNSEKLFF
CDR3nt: TGTGCCAGCAGTGAAGGGACTAATTCCGAAAAACTGTTTTTT

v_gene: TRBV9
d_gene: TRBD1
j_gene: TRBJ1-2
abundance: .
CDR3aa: CASSTGTGGNYGYTF
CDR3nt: TGTGCCAGCAGCACCGGGACAGGGGGCAACTATGGCTACACCTTC

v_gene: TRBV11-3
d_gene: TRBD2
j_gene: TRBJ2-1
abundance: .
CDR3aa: CASSLVLAGGPGEQFF
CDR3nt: TGTGCCAGCAGCTTAGTCCTAGCGGGAGGGCCAGGTGAGCAGTTCTTC

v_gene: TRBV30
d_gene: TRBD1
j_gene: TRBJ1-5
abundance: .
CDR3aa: CAWSVKGQLTDQPQHF
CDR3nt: TGTGCCTGGAGTGTCAAGGGACAGCTTACTGATCAGCCCCAGCATTTT

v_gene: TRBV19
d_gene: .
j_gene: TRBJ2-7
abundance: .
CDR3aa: CASSLDSGPYEQYF
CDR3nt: TGTGCCAGTAGCCTTGACAGTGGGCCCTACGAGCAGTACTTC